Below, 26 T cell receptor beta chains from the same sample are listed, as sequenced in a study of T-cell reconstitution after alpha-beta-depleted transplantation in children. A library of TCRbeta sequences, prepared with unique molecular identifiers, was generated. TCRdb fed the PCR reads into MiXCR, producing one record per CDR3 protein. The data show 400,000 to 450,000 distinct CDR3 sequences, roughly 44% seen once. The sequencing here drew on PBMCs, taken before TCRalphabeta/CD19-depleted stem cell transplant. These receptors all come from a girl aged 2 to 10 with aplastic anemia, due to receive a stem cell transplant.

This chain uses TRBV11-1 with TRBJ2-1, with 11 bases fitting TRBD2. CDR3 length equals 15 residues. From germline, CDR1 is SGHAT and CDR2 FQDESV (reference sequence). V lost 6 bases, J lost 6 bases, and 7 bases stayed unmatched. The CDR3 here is CASSRTSGSFNEQFF. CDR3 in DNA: TGTGCCAGCAGTCGCACTAGCGGGAGTTTCAATGAGCAGTTCTTC.

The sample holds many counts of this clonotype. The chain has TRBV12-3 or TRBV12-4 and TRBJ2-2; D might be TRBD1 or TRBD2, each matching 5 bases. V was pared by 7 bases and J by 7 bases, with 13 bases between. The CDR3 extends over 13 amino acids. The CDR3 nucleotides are TGTGCCAGCAAGAGGGGATGGGACGGGGAGCTGTTTTTT. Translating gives CASKRGWDGELFF.

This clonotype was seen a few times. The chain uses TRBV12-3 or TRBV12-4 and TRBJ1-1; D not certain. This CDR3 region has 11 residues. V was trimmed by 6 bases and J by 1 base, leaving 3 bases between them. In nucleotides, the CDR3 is TGTGCCAGCAGGGCGAACACTGAAGCTTTCTTT. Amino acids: CASRANTEAFF.

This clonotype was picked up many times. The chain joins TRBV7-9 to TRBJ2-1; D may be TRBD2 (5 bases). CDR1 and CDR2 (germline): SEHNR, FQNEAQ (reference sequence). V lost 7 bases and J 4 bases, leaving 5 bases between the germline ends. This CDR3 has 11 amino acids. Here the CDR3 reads CASTGYNEQFF. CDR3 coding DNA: TGTGCCAGCACGGGGTACAATGAGCAGTTCTTC.

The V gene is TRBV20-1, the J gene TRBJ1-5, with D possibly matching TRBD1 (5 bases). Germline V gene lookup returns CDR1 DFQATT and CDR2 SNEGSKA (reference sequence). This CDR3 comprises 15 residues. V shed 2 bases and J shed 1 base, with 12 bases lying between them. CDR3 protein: CSARPGVLSNQPQHF. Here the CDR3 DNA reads TGCAGTGCTAGACCGGGGGTACTGAGCAATCAGCCCCAGCATTTT.

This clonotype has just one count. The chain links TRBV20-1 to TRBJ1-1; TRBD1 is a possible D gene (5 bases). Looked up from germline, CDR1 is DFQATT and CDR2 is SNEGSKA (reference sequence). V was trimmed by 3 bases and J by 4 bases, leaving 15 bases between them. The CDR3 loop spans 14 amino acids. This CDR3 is CSASGQGPPTEAFF. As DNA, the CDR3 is TGCAGTGCTAGTGGGCAGGGCCCCCCCACTGAAGCTTTCTTT.

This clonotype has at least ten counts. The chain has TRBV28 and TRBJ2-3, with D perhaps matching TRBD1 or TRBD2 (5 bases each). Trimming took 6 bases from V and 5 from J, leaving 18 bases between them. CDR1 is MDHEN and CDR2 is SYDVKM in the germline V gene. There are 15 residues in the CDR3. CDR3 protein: CASSPGGAGGDTQYF. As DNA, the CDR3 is TGTGCCAGCAGCCCCGGTGGGGCCGGAGGAGATACGCAGTATTTT.

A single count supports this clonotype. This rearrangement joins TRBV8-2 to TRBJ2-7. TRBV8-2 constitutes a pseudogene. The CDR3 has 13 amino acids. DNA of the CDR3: TGTGCCAGCAGACCGAGGCACCCCTTCGAGCAGTACTTC. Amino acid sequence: CASRPRHPFEQYF.

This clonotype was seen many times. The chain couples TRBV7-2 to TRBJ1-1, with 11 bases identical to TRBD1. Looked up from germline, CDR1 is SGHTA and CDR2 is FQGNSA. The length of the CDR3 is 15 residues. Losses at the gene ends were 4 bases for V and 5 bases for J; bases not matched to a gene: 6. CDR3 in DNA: TGTGCCAGCAGCTCAGGACAGGGGGCGAGAACTGAAGCTTTCTTT. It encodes CASSSGQGARTEAFF.

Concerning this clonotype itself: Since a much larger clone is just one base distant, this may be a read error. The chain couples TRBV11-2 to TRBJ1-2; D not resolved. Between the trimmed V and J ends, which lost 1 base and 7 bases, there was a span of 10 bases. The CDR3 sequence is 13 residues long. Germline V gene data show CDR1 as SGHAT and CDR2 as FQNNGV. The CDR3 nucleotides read TGTGCCAGCAGCTTAGTCCATACGGCTGGCTACACCTTC. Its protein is CASSLVHTAGYTF.

For the CDR3, the DNA is TGTGCCTGGAACCAGCAGTTGGTCCAGTACTTC. Its translation: CAWNQQLVQYF. This chain joins TRBV30 and TRBJ2-5; D gene uncertain. The CDR3 covers 11 residues. Germline CDR1 GTSNPN, CDR2 SVGIG (reference sequence). The ends were cut back, 4 bases at V and 10 bases at J, with 13 bases in the middle.

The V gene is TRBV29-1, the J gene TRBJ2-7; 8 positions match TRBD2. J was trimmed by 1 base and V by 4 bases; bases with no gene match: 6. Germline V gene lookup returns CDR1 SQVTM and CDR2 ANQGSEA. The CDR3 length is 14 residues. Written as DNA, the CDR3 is TGCAGCGTTGTTTGGCGGGGGGATTCCTACGAGCAGTACTTC. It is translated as CSVVWRGDSYEQYF.

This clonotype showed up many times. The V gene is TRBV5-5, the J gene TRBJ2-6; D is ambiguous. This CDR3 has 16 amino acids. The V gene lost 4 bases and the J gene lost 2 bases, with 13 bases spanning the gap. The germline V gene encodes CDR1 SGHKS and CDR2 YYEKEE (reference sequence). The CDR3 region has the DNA TGTGCCAGCAGCCTGGGTCCTAGGACTGGGGCCAACGTCCTGACTTTC. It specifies CASSLGPRTGANVLTF.

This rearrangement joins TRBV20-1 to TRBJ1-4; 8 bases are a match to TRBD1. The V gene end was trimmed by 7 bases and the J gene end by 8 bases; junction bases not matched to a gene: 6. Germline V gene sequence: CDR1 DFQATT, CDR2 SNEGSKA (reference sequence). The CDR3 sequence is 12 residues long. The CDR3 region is CSVDRVGEKLFF. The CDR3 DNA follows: TGCAGTGTGGACAGGGTCGGAGAAAAACTGTTTTTT.

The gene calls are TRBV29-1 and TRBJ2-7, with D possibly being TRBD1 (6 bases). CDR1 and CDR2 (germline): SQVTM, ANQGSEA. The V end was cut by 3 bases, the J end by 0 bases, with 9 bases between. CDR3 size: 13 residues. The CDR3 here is CSVDRDNSYEQYF. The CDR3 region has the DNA TGCAGCGTTGACAGGGACAACTCCTACGAGCAGTACTTC.

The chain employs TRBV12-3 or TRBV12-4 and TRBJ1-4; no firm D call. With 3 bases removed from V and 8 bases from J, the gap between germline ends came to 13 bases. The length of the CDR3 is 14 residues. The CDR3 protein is CASSLGYGTEKLFF. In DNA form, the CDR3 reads TGTGCCAGCAGTTTGGGGTATGGAACAGAAAAACTGTTTTTT.

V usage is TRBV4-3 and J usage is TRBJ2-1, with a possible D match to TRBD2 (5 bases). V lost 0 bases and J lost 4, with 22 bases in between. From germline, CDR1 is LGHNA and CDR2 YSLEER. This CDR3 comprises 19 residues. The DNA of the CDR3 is TGCGCCAGCAGCCAAGACCCTGCCGGGATCCGAACCAATTACAATGAGCAGTTCTTC. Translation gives CASSQDPAGIRTNYNEQFF.

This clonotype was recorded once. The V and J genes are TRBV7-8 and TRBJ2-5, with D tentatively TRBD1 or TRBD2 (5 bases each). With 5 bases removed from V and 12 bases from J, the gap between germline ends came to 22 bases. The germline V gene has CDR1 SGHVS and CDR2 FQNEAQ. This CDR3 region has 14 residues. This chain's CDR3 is CASSPRTQGSEEYF. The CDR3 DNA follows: TGTGCCAGCAGCCCAAGGACTCAGGGTTCGGAGGAGTACTTC.

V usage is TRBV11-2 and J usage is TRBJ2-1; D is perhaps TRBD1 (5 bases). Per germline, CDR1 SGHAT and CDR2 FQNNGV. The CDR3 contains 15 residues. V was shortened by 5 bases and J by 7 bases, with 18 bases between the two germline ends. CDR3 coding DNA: TGTGCCAGCAGCCAGGATAGGGGTACATGGAATGAGCAGTTCTTC. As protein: CASSQDRGTWNEQFF.

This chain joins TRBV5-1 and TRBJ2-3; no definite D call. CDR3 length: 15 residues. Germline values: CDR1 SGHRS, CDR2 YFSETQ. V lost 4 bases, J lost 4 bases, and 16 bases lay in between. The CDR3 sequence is CASSPSVGLPDTQYF. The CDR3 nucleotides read TGCGCCAGCAGCCCCTCCGTCGGCCTCCCAGATACGCAGTATTTT.

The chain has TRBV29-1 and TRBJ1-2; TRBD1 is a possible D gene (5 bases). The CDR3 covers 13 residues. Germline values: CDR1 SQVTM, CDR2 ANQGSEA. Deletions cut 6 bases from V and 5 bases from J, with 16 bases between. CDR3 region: CSVWEDNPYGYTF. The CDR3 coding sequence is TGCAGCGTGTGGGAGGACAACCCATATGGCTACACCTTC.

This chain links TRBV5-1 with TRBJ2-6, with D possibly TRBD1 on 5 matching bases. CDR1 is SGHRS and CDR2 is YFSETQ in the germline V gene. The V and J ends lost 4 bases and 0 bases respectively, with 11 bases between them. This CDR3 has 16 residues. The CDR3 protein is CASSHDSPSGANVLTF. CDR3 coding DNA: TGCGCCAGCAGCCATGACAGCCCCTCTGGGGCCAACGTCCTGACTTTC.

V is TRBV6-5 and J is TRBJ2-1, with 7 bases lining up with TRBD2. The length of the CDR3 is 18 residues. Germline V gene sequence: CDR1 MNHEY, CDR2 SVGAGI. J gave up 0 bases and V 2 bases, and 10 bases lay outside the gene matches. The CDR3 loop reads CASSYLGSGDGSYNEQFF. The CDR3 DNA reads TGTGCCAGCAGTTACCTTGGAAGCGGGGATGGCTCCTACAATGAGCAGTTCTTC.

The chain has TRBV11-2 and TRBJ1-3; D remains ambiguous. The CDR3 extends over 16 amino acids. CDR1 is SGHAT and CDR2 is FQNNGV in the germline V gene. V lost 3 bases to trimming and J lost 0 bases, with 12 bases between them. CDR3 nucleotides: TGTGCCAGCAGCTTTACTCACGGCCCCTCTGGAAACACCATATATTTT. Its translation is CASSFTHGPSGNTIYF.

This chain's CDR3 is CASSQDEVTYEQYF. CDR3 coding DNA: TGCGCCAGCAGCCAAGATGAGGTTACCTACGAGCAGTACTTC. The chain combines TRBV4-1 with TRBJ2-7; D call uncertain. This CDR3 has 14 residues. Trimming took 0 bases from V and 2 from J, leaving 8 bases between them. Germline-derived CDR1 and CDR2 are MGHRA and YSYEKL.

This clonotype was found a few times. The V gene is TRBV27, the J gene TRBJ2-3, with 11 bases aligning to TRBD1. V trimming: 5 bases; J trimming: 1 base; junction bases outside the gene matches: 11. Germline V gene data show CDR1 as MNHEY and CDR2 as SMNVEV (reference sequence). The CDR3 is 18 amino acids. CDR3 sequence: CASSPLGQGARGTDTQYF. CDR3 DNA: TGTGCCAGCAGTCCCCTCGGACAGGGGGCGAGGGGCACAGATACGCAGTATTTT.